The clone carrying this TCR beta chain was counted a single time. Its specificity is unknown. The sample is drawn from a study of cytomegalovirus exposure and HLA in healthy donors. Study conclusions and caveats: Cytomegalovirus-associated status was assigned to about 150 TCR beta chains. CMV serostatus was the only immune exposure information that was available. In a later analysis, an Asian-associated ancestry cluster reportedly showed fewer N-insertions than the roughly 690-donor mean. TCR beta V- and J-gene trimming was later associated with a missense DCLRE1C variant.

Vbeta (60) and Jbeta (13) primers were used in the PCR. This table comes from immunoSEQ multiplex PCR, and its TCRdb copy is limited to in-frame clones, with some not included. The sample lists around 220,000 clones, 65% to 75% occurring once. Germline V lookup: CDR1 SGHDT, CDR2 YYEEEE. The CDR3 runs to 14 residues. J lost 3 bases, V lost 3 bases, and 3 bases had no gene match. The sequence came from a woman aged 30 to 39 in good health and CMV-seronegative. This chain uses TRBV5-6 with TRBJ1-5; 7 bases map to TRBD1. Sequencing was carried out using PBMCs. The CDR3 loop is CASSWGQNNQPQHF. The DNA of the CDR3 is TGTGCCAGCAGCTGGGGACAGAACAATCAGCCCCAGCATTTT.